The following is a TCR beta chain sequence with its context. The data belong to a study of T-cell reconstitution after alpha-beta-depleted transplantation in children. As it was prepared, the TCRbeta library received unique molecular identifiers. TCRdb itself ran the PCR reads through MiXCR, one entry per CDR3 protein. The table lists around 480,000 distinct CDR3 sequences, 30% to 35% of them singletons. The CDR3 covers 19 residues. With 0 bases clipped from V and 10 bases from J, the junction kept 22 bases outside the gene matches. CDR1 SGHTA and CDR2 FQGNSA come from the germline V gene. The origin of this receptor is a human donor who donated a stem cell graft to a child with aplastic anemia. The sequencing used PBMCs from the stem cell graft donor, collected from the stem cell graft. The chain recombines TRBV7-2 with TRBJ1-2; 8 nucleotides line up with TRBD1. The CDR3 nucleotides are TGTGCCAGCAGCTTAGCTGCGGGACTAGACAGGGGTCTGATAGAGGTCTACACCTTC. Protein product: CASSLAAGLDRGLIEVYTF. The whole variable domain, filled in from reference TRBV7-2 and TRBJ1-2, reads GAGVSQSPSNKVTEKGKDVELRCDPISGHTALYWYRQSLGQGLEFLIYFQGNSAPDKSGLPSDRFSAERTGGSVSTLTIQRTQQEDSAVYLCASSLAAGLDRGLIEVYTFGSGTRLTVV.